The 29 T cell receptor beta chains below were found in one sample sequenced in a study of CXCR3-negative and CXCR3-positive naive CD8 T cells. The method, 5' RACE with UMI labels, was used to prepare the TRB cDNA libraries. TCRdb reanalyzed the 5' RACE reads and collapses them to one entry per CDR3 protein, without DNA. The sample's table shows about 40,000 distinct CDR3 sequences. The specimen sequenced was memory CD8+ T cells from blood. All receptors come from a human donor in good health. Some clones in this sample may be carry-over from other donors' samples.

This chain uses TRBV27 with TRBJ2-3; the D call of TRBD2 rests on TCRdb alone, since no DNA is present to check it. The CDR3 extends over 15 amino acids. Germline CDR1 reads MNHEY; CDR2 reads SMNVEV (reference sequence). The CDR3 here is CASSLGTSGGDTQYF.

V is TRBV29-1 and J is TRBJ2-5; the D call of TRBD1 rests on TCRdb alone, since no DNA is present to check it. CDR1 and CDR2 (germline): SQVTM, ANQGSEA. The CDR3 is 13 residues long. The CDR3 loop reads CSADTGGGETQYF.

The chain employs TRBV19 and TRBJ2-1. The CDR3 has 13 residues. Germline CDR1 is LNHDA and CDR2 is SQIVND (reference sequence). The CDR3: CASSIDLNNEQFF.

V is TRBV11-2 and J is TRBJ2-3; TCRdb's assignment of TRBD1 cannot be checked, as there is no DNA. The CDR3 is 16 amino acids. Germline V gene lookup returns CDR1 SGHAT and CDR2 FQNNGV. The CDR3 reads CASSLDVRGLTDTQYF.

V gene TRBV12-3 or TRBV12-4 combines with J gene TRBJ2-2. This CDR3 is built from 13 residues. The CDR3: CASSRVNTGELFF.

The J gene is TRBJ1-2, the V gene TRBV20-1. Per germline, CDR1 DFQATT and CDR2 SNEGSKA (reference sequence). The length of the CDR3 is 11 residues. Here the CDR3 reads CSPREGNGYTF.

This chain joins TRBV5-1 and TRBJ1-2; the TCRdb call, TRBD1, lacks DNA for checking. Germline CDR1 SGHRS, CDR2 YFSETQ. The CDR3 has 14 residues. The CDR3 spells CASSLGWTPEGYTF. Supplemented by reference TRBV5-1 and TRBJ1-2, the full variable domain reads KAGVTQTPRYLIKTRGQQVTLSCSPISGHRSVSWYQQTPGQGLQFLFEYFSETQRNKGNFPGRFSGRQFSNSRSEMNVSTLELGDSALYLCASSLGWTPEGYTFGSGTRLTVV.

The J gene is TRBJ2-1, the V gene TRBV14; with no DNA, the TCRdb D assignment of TRBD1 cannot be verified. The CDR3 contains 16 residues. Germline values: CDR1 SGHDN, CDR2 FVKESK. The CDR3 here is CASSQDSGHFYNEQFF.

The V call is TRBV18, the J call TRBJ1-1. Germline V lookup: CDR1 KGHSH, CDR2 LQKENI. The CDR3 is 14 amino acids. The CDR3 sequence is CASSLQGVNTEAFF.

The CDR3 protein is CASSLWPNTEAFF. The chain combines TRBV5-1 with TRBJ1-1. The CDR3 has 13 amino acids. Germline lookup yields CDR1 SGHRS and CDR2 YFSETQ.

This chain uses TRBV3-1 with TRBJ2-1; the D call of TRBD2 rests on TCRdb alone, since no DNA is present to check it. The CDR3 consists of 16 residues. CDR1 is LGHDT and CDR2 is YNNKEL in the germline V gene (reference sequence). CDR3 loop: CASSPPGLAGVDEQFF.

The V and J genes are TRBV20-1 and TRBJ1-2. Looked up from germline, CDR1 is DFQATT and CDR2 is SNEGSKA (reference sequence). CDR3 length: 12 residues. The CDR3 sequence is CSARDPFYGYTF.

V usage is TRBV29-1 and J usage is TRBJ1-2. The germline gives CDR1 SQVTM, CDR2 ANQGSEA. The CDR3 runs 14 residues. CDR3 protein: CSVEDSQVAYGYTF.

This chain connects TRBV14 to TRBJ2-2; lacking DNA, the TRBD2 call made by TCRdb goes unchecked. This CDR3 is 15 amino acids long. Germline CDR1 SGHDN, CDR2 FVKESK. The CDR3 sequence: CASSQEGLAGGELFF. Supplemented by reference TRBV14 and TRBJ2-2, the full variable domain reads EAGVTQFPSHSVIEKGQTVTLRCDPISGHDNLYWYRRVMGKEIKFLLHFVKESKQDESGMPNNRFLAERTGGTYSTLKVQPAELEDSGVYFCASSQEGLAGGELFFGEGSRLTVL.

The genes are TRBV6-1 and TRBJ1-5. Per germline, CDR1 MNHNS and CDR2 SASEGT. This CDR3 has 13 amino acids. CDR3 loop: CASSELLNQPQHF.

The chain uses TRBV29-1 and TRBJ2-7; TCRdb designates TRBD1, a call that cannot be tested without DNA. Germline CDR1 and CDR2: SQVTM and ANQGSEA. The CDR3 extends over 11 amino acids. The CDR3 loop reads CSAEGGSEQYF.

The rearrangement joins TRBV5-1 to TRBJ2-7; TCRdb designates TRBD1, a call that cannot be tested without DNA. This CDR3 spans 13 amino acids. Germline-derived CDR1 and CDR2 are SGHRS and YFSETQ. Here the CDR3 reads CASSPDSTYEQYF. The whole variable domain, remainder taken from reference TRBV5-1 and TRBJ2-7, is KAGVTQTPRYLIKTRGQQVTLSCSPISGHRSVSWYQQTPGQGLQFLFEYFSETQRNKGNFPGRFSGRQFSNSRSEMNVSTLELGDSALYLCASSPDSTYEQYFGPGTRLTVT.

This clonotype is medium-sized by frequency. V gene TRBV7-2 combines with J gene TRBJ2-7; TCRdb proposes TRBD1, but this gene call is untestable without DNA. The CDR3 has 13 amino acids. Per the germline V gene, CDR1 is SGHTA and CDR2 is FQGNSA. This CDR3 is CASSPGYSYEQYF.

The chain couples TRBV29-1 to TRBJ2-7. Germline CDR1 SQVTM, CDR2 ANQGSEA. CDR3 length: 12 amino acids. The CDR3 loop reads CSVEVIEAEQYF.

The chain links TRBV5-1 to TRBJ2-1; absent DNA, TCRdb's TRBD2 call cannot be checked. The CDR3 consists of 15 residues. Germline V gene data show CDR1 as SGHRS and CDR2 as YFSETQ. CDR3 protein: CASSWGLAGDNEQFF.

The rearrangement uses TRBV20-1 and TRBJ1-3. Germline CDR1 DFQATT, CDR2 SNEGSKA (reference sequence). CDR3 length: 15 amino acids. CDR3 residues: CSARVPSLSGNTIYF.

V gene TRBV29-1 combines with J gene TRBJ2-2. This CDR3 has 15 residues. CDR1 SQVTM and CDR2 ANQGSEA come from the germline V gene. The CDR3 sequence: CSVEVGGTNTGELFF.

The rearrangement uses TRBV29-1 and TRBJ1-1; TCRdb's D gene call, TRBD1, goes unchecked for lack of DNA. CDR1 and CDR2 (germline): SQVTM, ANQGSEA. The CDR3 length is 13 residues. CDR3: CSPYLGGNTEAFF.

J is TRBJ2-3 and V is TRBV10-2; the TCRdb call, TRBD1, lacks DNA for checking. This CDR3 region has 16 residues. Germline CDR1 WSHSY, CDR2 SAAADI. The CDR3 reads CASSPSGWGPTDTQYF.

J is TRBJ2-1 and V is TRBV29-1; TCRdb gives TRBD2 as the D gene, but with no DNA this cannot be confirmed. There are 13 residues in the CDR3. Germline-derived CDR1 and CDR2 are SQVTM and ANQGSEA. The CDR3 is CSVLARYKNEQFF.

The genes are TRBV28 and TRBJ2-1; with no DNA, the TCRdb D assignment of TRBD2 cannot be verified. This CDR3 spans 14 amino acids. Per germline, CDR1 MDHEN and CDR2 SYDVKM. CDR3 in amino acids: CASSLAGEVDEQFF.

The V call is TRBV25-1, the J call TRBJ2-7; TCRdb lists TRBD1, though no DNA is available to test this call. The CDR3 consists of 14 residues. CDR1 and CDR2 from the germline V gene are MGHDK and SYGVNS. CDR3 protein: CASSEFEGWYEQYF.

The chain employs TRBV6-5 and TRBJ2-1; TCRdb gives TRBD1 as the D gene, but with no DNA this cannot be confirmed. Germline V gene lookup returns CDR1 MNHEY and CDR2 SVGAGI. This CDR3 has 15 residues. The CDR3 here is CASSADQGFNNEQFF.

The J gene is TRBJ2-1, the V gene TRBV29-1. The CDR3 consists of 13 residues. Germline CDR1 and CDR2: SQVTM and ANQGSEA. The CDR3 loop reads CSVDRGSYNEQFF.